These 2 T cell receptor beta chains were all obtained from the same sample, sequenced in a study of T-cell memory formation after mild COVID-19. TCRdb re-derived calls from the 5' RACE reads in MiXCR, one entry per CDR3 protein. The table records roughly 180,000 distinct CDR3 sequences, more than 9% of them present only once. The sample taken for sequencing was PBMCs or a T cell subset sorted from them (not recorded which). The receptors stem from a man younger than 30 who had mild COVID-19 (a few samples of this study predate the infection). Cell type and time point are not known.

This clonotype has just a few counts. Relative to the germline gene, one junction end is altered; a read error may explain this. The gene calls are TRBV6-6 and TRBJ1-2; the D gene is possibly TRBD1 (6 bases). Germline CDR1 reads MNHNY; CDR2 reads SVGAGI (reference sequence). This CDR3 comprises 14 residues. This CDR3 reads CASSNSDSSYGYTF. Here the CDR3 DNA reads TGTGCCAGCAGTAACTCGGACAGCTCCTATGGCTACACCTTC.

The CDR3 spells CSARDWRVTEAFF. CDR3 DNA sequence: TGCAGTGCTAGAGATTGGAGGGTCACTGAAGCTTTCTTT. V and J are TRBV20-1 and TRBJ1-1; unclear D gene. The germline V gene encodes CDR1 DFQATT and CDR2 SNEGSKA (reference sequence). The CDR3 is made up of 13 amino acids. Trimming pared 0 bases from V and 4 bases from J, leaving 9 bases between.